The rows below give T cell receptor beta chains drawn from one sample of a study of blood T cell repertoires in COVID-19. Sequencing was performed with immunoSEQ multiplex PCR; in TCRdb, only in-frame clones are kept and a portion is missing. This sample has approximately 74,000 clones; roughly 88% occur once, and the top ten carry about 2.5%. The sample was peripheral blood. The receptors shown here come from an older man with active or convalescent COVID-19. Each CDR3 is given with its conserved first and last residue. Each record gives: V gene, J gene, clone size, D gene, CDR3 DNA, CDR3 protein. D genes are given only for firm matches. Where a row states a size, it is once, few, many or the class of an expanded clone; other rows omit it.

v_gene: TRBV6-2/TRBV6-3
j_gene: TRBJ2-1
abundance: -
d_gene: -
CDR3nt: TGTGCCAGCAGTTCCGCGACTAGAAGCAATGAGCAGTTCTTC
CDR3aa: CASSSATRSNEQFF

v_gene: TRBV2
j_gene: TRBJ2-1
abundance: once
d_gene: TRBD1
CDR3nt: TGTGCCAGCAGGGAACTTAACAGGGGCAATGAGCAGTTCTTC
CDR3aa: CASRELNRGNEQFF

v_gene: TRBV28
j_gene: TRBJ1-1
abundance: -
d_gene: -
CDR3nt: TGTGCCAGCAGCCCTCTTCGGGGTACTGAAGCTTTCTTT
CDR3aa: CASSPLRGTEAFF

v_gene: TRBV28
j_gene: TRBJ2-5
abundance: -
d_gene: -
CDR3nt: TGTGCCAGCATCCCACACTCGGCAGGGGAGACCCAGTACTTC
CDR3aa: CASIPHSAGETQYF

v_gene: TRBV28
j_gene: TRBJ1-5
abundance: -
d_gene: -
CDR3nt: TGTGCCAGCAGTTTCCCGGGGAATGGCAATCAGCCCCAGCATTTT
CDR3aa: CASSFPGNGNQPQHF

v_gene: TRBV28
j_gene: TRBJ2-7
abundance: few
d_gene: TRBD2
CDR3nt: TGTGCCAGCAGGTACCAGGCGGGAGGTAGCTACGAGCAGTACTTC
CDR3aa: CASRYQAGGSYEQYF

v_gene: TRBV5-4
j_gene: TRBJ2-1
abundance: -
d_gene: -
CDR3nt: TGTGCCAGCAGGGGGGCCGGCAGGGATAAGGGTGAGCAGTTCTTC
CDR3aa: CASRGAGRDKGEQFF

v_gene: TRBV3-1/TRBV3-2
j_gene: TRBJ2-5
abundance: -
d_gene: TRBD2
CDR3nt: TGTGCCAGCAGCCTCAGGACTAGCGGGGGGGATAGGGAGACCCAGTACTTC
CDR3aa: CASSLRTSGGDRETQYF

v_gene: TRBV7-2
j_gene: TRBJ2-1
abundance: -
d_gene: -
CDR3nt: TGTGCCAGCAGCTTTAGGACTTCTTACAATGAGCAGTTCTTC
CDR3aa: CASSFRTSYNEQFF

v_gene: TRBV5-6
j_gene: TRBJ1-2
abundance: once
d_gene: -
CDR3nt: TGTGCCAGCAGCTTGGTTGTAGGACAGTATGGCTACACCTTC
CDR3aa: CASSLVVGQYGYTF